This TCR beta chain was identified during a study of neurological immune-mediated disorders. Germline CDR1 is LNHNV and CDR2 is YYDKDF (reference sequence). The V end lost 0 bases, the J end lost 9 bases, and 11 bases lay between the germline ends. CDR3 size: 13 residues. A 10-nucleotide random UMI tagged transcripts in template-switch 5'RACE cDNA synthesis. A single run covered 15-18 subjects with over 190 million TCR-beta sequences. TCRdb re-derived calls from the 5' RACE reads in MiXCR, one entry per CDR3 protein. Of 40,000 to 55,000 distinct CDR3 sequences in the sample, 10% were seen once. This clonotype came up a few times. This may come from a read error, since a much larger clone is one base off. Given the absence of the conserved phenylalanine or tryptophan at the CDR3 end, a read error is likely.

The chain joins TRBV15 to TRBJ1-1; maybe TRBD1 (6 bases). Material: PBMCs. The receptor was isolated from a middle-aged woman with HTLV-1-associated myelopathy (HAM/TSP). CDR3 sequence: CATSRDTGSKAFS. DNA for the CDR3: TGTGCCACCAGCAGAGATACAGGGTCGAAAGCTTTCTCT.